The T cell receptor beta chain described here comes from a study of blood T cell repertoires in COVID-19. Germline lookup yields CDR1 SGHNT and CDR2 YYREEE (reference sequence). The CDR3 contains 19 residues. V lost 4 bases to trimming and J lost 5 bases; unmatched junction nucleotides: 17. Only in-frame clones appear in the TCRdb table, and some are missing; sequencing was by immunoSEQ multiplex PCR. Here the sample spans 250,000 or so clones, 80% to 95% being singletons. This clonotype was obtained from a man aged 35-49 years who had been exposed to COVID-19. Material for sequencing was PBMCs or T cells enriched from blood (not recorded which). The V and J genes are TRBV5-4 and TRBJ2-7; TRBD2 aligns across 14 bases. Here the CDR3 reads CASSRSLLGLAGEFDEQYF. The CDR3 coding sequence is TGTGCCAGCAGCCGCAGCCTCCTGGGACTAGCGGGAGAGTTCGACGAGCAGTACTTC.